This entry lists 26 T cell receptor beta chains sequenced from one sample in a study of T cell repertoires in cytomegalovirus infection. TCRdb analysed the reads with MiXCR anew, one entry per CDR3 protein. The sample yields 100,000 to 150,000 distinct CDR3 sequences, roughly a quarter seen once. No antigen has been identified for these receptors. The sequencing input was PBMCs, sequenced either directly or after in vitro stimulation (not recorded which). These receptors were taken from a human donor in good health (CMV status not recorded). Some clones in this sample may be carry-over from other donors' samples.

The V and J genes are TRBV4-1 and TRBJ1-5; D is uncertain. This CDR3 contains 15 residues. Trimming pared 1 base from V and 3 bases from J, leaving 10 bases between. CDR1 is MGHRA, CDR2 YSYEKL, per germline. The CDR3: CASSQVEVSNQPQHF. CDR3 DNA: TGCGCCAGCAGCCAAGTTGAGGTTTCCAATCAGCCCCAGCATTTT.

This clonotype was picked up a small number of times. The chain couples TRBV7-8 to TRBJ1-5; 10 bases are a match to TRBD1. Per the germline V gene, CDR1 is SGHVS and CDR2 is FQNEAQ. V lost 5 bases and J lost 1; bases outside the gene matches: 14. The CDR3 runs to 19 residues. The CDR3 spells CASSPRPGTGVGSNQPQHF. Written as DNA, the CDR3 is TGTGCCAGCAGCCCTCGTCCCGGGACAGGGGTCGGGAGCAATCAGCCCCAGCATTTT.

V and J are TRBV5-1 and TRBJ2-7; 8 positions match TRBD2. After removal of 3 bases from V and 6 bases from J, the junction contained 2 bases not matched to a gene. Germline CDR1 and CDR2: SGHRS and YFSETQ. The CDR3 consists of 12 residues. CDR3 loop: CASSYAGGEQYF. The CDR3 DNA is TGCGCCAGCAGCTACGCGGGAGGCGAGCAGTACTTC.

This clonotype came up many times. V usage is TRBV10-3 and J usage is TRBJ2-1; TRBD2 is a possible D gene (5 bases). CDR1 ENHRY and CDR2 SYGVKD come from the germline V gene. Trimming took off 4 bases at V and 5 bases at J, with 15 bases between the two ends. The CDR3 is made up of 15 amino acids. The CDR3 DNA reads as TGTGCCATCAGTGCTAGATTAGCGAGACACAATGAGCAGTTCTTC. It specifies CAISARLARHNEQFF.

This clonotype was recorded a few times. This chain connects TRBV6-1 to TRBJ2-7; D is undetermined. Between the trimmed V and J ends, which lost 1 base and 2 bases, there was a span of 9 bases. Germline CDR1 MNHNS, CDR2 SASEGT. The CDR3 covers 14 residues. The CDR3 protein is CASSEDSGPYEQYF. The CDR3, as DNA: TGTGCCAGCAGTGAAGACTCCGGACCCTACGAGCAGTACTTC.

In its sample, this clonotype was seen a few times. The chain is built from TRBV7-2 and TRBJ2-1, with a tentative D call TRBD2 (6 bases). Trimming removed 1 base at V and 7 bases at J, with 17 bases between. The CDR3 runs to 16 residues. CDR1 is SGHTA and CDR2 is FQGNSA in the germline V gene. CDR3 sequence: CASSLDSGQGGNEQFF. CDR3 in DNA: TGTGCCAGCAGCTTAGATAGCGGCCAGGGCGGGAATGAGCAGTTCTTC.

The sample holds many counts of this clonotype. The genes are TRBV7-8 and TRBJ2-3; a possible D gene is TRBD1 (6 bases). Trimming pared 4 bases from V and 2 bases from J, leaving 16 bases between. CDR1 and CDR2 from the germline V gene are SGHVS and FQNEAQ. The CDR3 extends over 16 amino acids. The CDR3 region is CASSSSGTRFTDTQYF. The CDR3 bases are TGTGCCAGCAGCTCATCCGGGACACGATTCACAGATACGCAGTATTTT. Drawing the rest from reference TRBV7-8 and TRBJ2-3, the complete variable domain is GAGVSQSPRYKVAKRGQDVALRCDPISGHVSLFWYQQALGQGPEFLTYFQNEAQLDKSGLPSDRFFAERPEGSVSTLKIQRTQQEDSAVYLCASSSSGTRFTDTQYFGPGTRLTVL.

The chain employs TRBV12-3 or TRBV12-4 and TRBJ2-5; either TRBD1 or TRBD2 may supply D (5 bases each). The CDR3 sequence is 13 residues long. Deletions cut 8 bases from V and 2 bases from J, with 12 bases between. The CDR3 sequence: CASARDQQETQYF. The CDR3 nucleotides read TGTGCCAGCGCGAGGGACCAACAAGAGACCCAGTACTTC.

This chain connects TRBV7-3 to TRBJ2-5; D is undetermined. The CDR3 is made up of 14 amino acids. From germline, CDR1 is SGHTA and CDR2 FQGTGA. Trimming cost V 5 bases and J 5 bases, with 15 bases left between them. CDR3 amino acids: CASSLGPLGETQYF. The CDR3 nucleotides are TGTGCCAGCAGCCTCGGACCCTTAGGGGAGACCCAGTACTTC.

The gene calls are TRBV20-1 and TRBJ2-1; perhaps TRBD2 as D (6 bases). Germline CDR1 reads DFQATT; CDR2 reads SNEGSKA (reference sequence). The germline V and J ends were trimmed by 0 bases and 6 bases, with 12 bases remaining between them. This CDR3 region has 14 residues. In nucleotides, the CDR3 is TGCAGTGCTAGAGACCCGACTAGACCCAATGAGCAGTTCTTC. Translating it yields CSARDPTRPNEQFF.

The rearrangement uses TRBV5-6 and TRBJ2-3; 9 positions agree with TRBD2. The J segment lost 1 base and the V segment lost 6 bases, leaving 6 bases of the junction unmatched. The CDR3 runs 15 residues. The germline V gene has CDR1 SGHDT and CDR2 YYEEEE. The DNA of the CDR3 is TGTGCCAGCATCCAGGAGCGGGAGGGCACAGATACGCAGTATTTT. Protein product: CASIQEREGTDTQYF.

This clonotype has only a few counts. The chain combines TRBV28 with TRBJ2-2; 8 bases are shared with TRBD2. With V trimmed by 2 bases and J by 5 bases, 1 base remained unmatched. Germline lookup yields CDR1 MDHEN and CDR2 SYDVKM. The CDR3 consists of 14 residues. CDR3 region: CASSLSGSTGELFF. The CDR3 DNA sequence: TGTGCCAGCAGTTTAAGCGGGAGTACCGGGGAGCTGTTTTTT.

This clonotype has only a few counts. V usage is TRBV28 and J usage is TRBJ2-5; D is possibly TRBD1 (6 bases). CDR1 MDHEN and CDR2 SYDVKM come from the germline V gene. The CDR3 extends over 14 amino acids. V dropped 11 bases and J dropped 6 bases, with 22 bases sitting between them. CDR3 nucleotides: TGTGCCGGCTCAAAGACAGGACCCGGGAAGACCCAGTACTTC. Its protein product is CAGSKTGPGKTQYF. Supplemented by reference TRBV28 and TRBJ2-5, the full variable domain reads DVKVTQSSRYLVKRTGEKVFLECVQDMDHENMFWYRQDPGLGLRLIYFSYDVKMKEKGDIPEGYSVSREKKERFSLILESASTNQTSMYLCAGSKTGPGKTQYFGPGTRLLVL.

This clonotype was detected many times. CDR3 nucleotide sequence: TGTGCCAGCAGCTTAGTTCTAGGAGATACGCAGTATTTT. Its translation: CASSLVLGDTQYF. V is TRBV7-2 and J is TRBJ2-3; the D is unclear. CDR3 length: 13 residues. V was shortened by 1 base and J by 5 bases, with 7 bases between the two germline ends. Germline assignment: CDR1 SGHTA and CDR2 FQGNSA. The variable domain in full, with the rest retrieved from reference TRBV7-2 and TRBJ2-3, is GAGVSQSPSNKVTEKGKDVELRCDPISGHTALYWYRQSLGQGLEFLIYFQGNSAPDKSGLPSDRFSAERTGGSVSTLTIQRTQQEDSAVYLCASSLVLGDTQYFGPGTRLTVL.

This clonotype has just a few counts. J is TRBJ1-1 and V is TRBV7-2, with a tentative D call TRBD1 (6 bases). Deletions cut 8 bases from V and 7 bases from J, with 14 bases between. Germline V gene sequence: CDR1 SGHTA, CDR2 FQGNSA. This CDR3 contains 12 residues. DNA for the CDR3: TGTGCCAGCGGAACGAGGGGGATTGAAGCTTTCTTT. Amino acid sequence: CASGTRGIEAFF.

The chain is built from TRBV28 and TRBJ1-1; perhaps TRBD1 as D (5 bases). Trimming took off 6 bases at V and 10 bases at J, with 15 bases between the two ends. This CDR3 has 12 amino acids. Per the germline V gene, CDR1 is MDHEN and CDR2 is SYDVKM. The CDR3 coding sequence is TGTGCCAGCAGCCTACCGCAGGGACCAGCTTTCTTT. It encodes CASSLPQGPAFF.

This sequence joins TRBV20-1 and TRBJ2-1; D uncertain. Trimming shortened V by 6 bases and J by 0 bases, and 12 bases separated the two germline ends. The CDR3 is 14 amino acids. In germline, CDR1 is DFQATT, CDR2 SNEGSKA (reference sequence). This CDR3 reads CSAPTQFSYNEQFF. In DNA form, the CDR3 reads TGCAGTGCCCCGACCCAATTCTCCTACAATGAGCAGTTCTTC.

In this sample, this clonotype turned up many times. The CDR3 DNA sequence: TGTGCCAGCATGAGTCAAACGGCTGGAAACACCATATATTTT. It specifies CASMSQTAGNTIYF. The rearrangement links TRBV28 to TRBJ1-3; D remains unclear. This CDR3 region has 14 residues. Germline CDR1 is MDHEN and CDR2 is SYDVKM. The V end lost 7 bases, the J end lost 2 bases, and 12 bases lay between the germline ends.

V usage is TRBV12-5 and J usage is TRBJ2-1; D is unresolved. The germline V and J ends were trimmed by 1 base and 10 bases, with 11 bases remaining between them. This CDR3 is 13 amino acids long. CDR1 and CDR2 (germline): LGHNT, FRNRAP. This CDR3 is CASGLALGEEQFF. The CDR3 DNA reads TGTGCTAGTGGTTTGGCCCTAGGCGAAGAGCAGTTCTTC.

This rearrangement joins TRBV6-2 or TRBV6-3 to TRBJ2-7; D gene uncertain. Per germline, CDR1 MNHEY and CDR2 SVGEGT. This CDR3 region has 13 residues. Trimming took 7 bases from V and 3 from J, leaving 13 bases between them. CDR3 residues: CASTPGRNYEQYF. Here the CDR3 DNA reads TGTGCCAGCACCCCGGGCCGCAACTACGAGCAGTACTTC.

The chain employs TRBV29-1 and TRBJ1-4; maybe TRBD1 (5 bases). CDR3 length: 13 amino acids. Trimming cost V 5 bases and J 8 bases, with 15 bases left between them. Germline V lookup: CDR1 SQVTM, CDR2 ANQGSEA. CDR3 DNA sequence: TGCAGCGTTTACAGGTCCGGCGGGGAAAAACTGTTTTTT. This translates into CSVYRSGGEKLFF.

This clonotype turned up a few times. The chain joins TRBV28 to TRBJ1-6; 8 bases agree with TRBD1. The CDR3 is 16 residues long. The germline gives CDR1 MDHEN, CDR2 SYDVKM. Unmatched junction bases numbered 3, after V lost 5 bases and J lost 0 bases. The CDR3 is CASSLGQGSYNSPLHF. In DNA form, the CDR3 reads TGTGCCAGCAGTCTTGGACAGGGCTCCTATAATTCACCCCTCCACTTT.

This clonotype was seen repeatedly, ten times or more. This chain connects TRBV7-2 to TRBJ2-5; 8 nucleotides align to TRBD2. The CDR3 is 17 residues long. Germline lookup yields CDR1 SGHTA and CDR2 FQGNSA. V shed 4 bases and J 2 bases; nucleotides not matched to a gene: 12. CDR3 residues: CASSYRPRAGVQETQYF. The CDR3 DNA reads as TGTGCCAGCAGCTATAGGCCCAGAGCGGGAGTTCAAGAGACCCAGTACTTC.

CDR3 loop: CASNRRSSYEQYF. In DNA, the CDR3 is TGTGCCAGCAACAGGAGGTCATCCTACGAGCAGTACTTC. This sequence joins TRBV28 and TRBJ2-7; D assignment may be TRBD1 or TRBD2 (5 bases each). Germline CDR1 is MDHEN and CDR2 is SYDVKM. Trimming stripped 7 bases from V and 1 base from J, with 11 bases between. The CDR3 length is 13 residues.

This rearrangement joins TRBV18 to TRBJ2-3; no clear D. This CDR3 region has 13 residues. Trimming removed 1 base at V and 3 bases at J, with 5 bases between. Germline CDR1 reads KGHSH; CDR2 reads LQKENI. CDR3 DNA: TGTGCCAGCTCACCACAGGGAACAGATACGCAGTATTTT. It codes for CASSPQGTDTQYF.

This clonotype is termed medium-sized (0.01 to 0.1%). As DNA, the CDR3 is TGTGCCAGTAGTCTCGGGAGGGGGGGTAATGAGCAGTTCTTC. Translated: CASSLGRGGNEQFF. V and J are TRBV19 and TRBJ2-1; 8 bases align to TRBD2. This CDR3 is built from 14 residues. Germline loops: CDR1 LNHDA, CDR2 SQIVND (reference sequence). Germline trimming cut 5 bases from V and 7 bases from J; bases unmatched to any gene: 7. Full variable domain (rest looked up from reference TRBV19 and TRBJ2-1): DGGITQSPKYLFRKEGQNVTLSCEQNLNHDAMYWYRQDPGQGLRLIYYSQIVNDFQKGDIAEGYSVSREKKESFPLTVTSAQKNPTAFYLCASSLGRGGNEQFFGPGTRLTVL.